The clone carrying this TCR beta chain is a singleton in its sample. Compared with germline, one end of the junction differs, possibly owing to a read error. The sample belongs to a study of T cell responses to AZD1222 COVID-19 vaccine. The table came from immunoSEQ multiplex PCR; TCRdb's copy has only in-frame clones and leaves some out. This sample yields 92,000 or so clones, of which about 91% are seen a single time; more than 5% belongs to the top ten. There are 14 residues in the CDR3. The V gene's germline CDR1 is SGHNT and CDR2 YYREEE (reference sequence). The source of this sequence is an adult who received the AZD1222 COVID-19 vaccine. The sample in question was peripheral blood, obtained 28 days after the second AZD1222 dose. The gene calls are TRBV5-4 and TRBJ2-2, with no clear D. CDR3 amino acids: CASSPGLNPGELFF. The CDR3 DNA reads TGTGCCAGCAGCCCGGGTCTGAACCCCGGGGAGCTGTTTTTT.